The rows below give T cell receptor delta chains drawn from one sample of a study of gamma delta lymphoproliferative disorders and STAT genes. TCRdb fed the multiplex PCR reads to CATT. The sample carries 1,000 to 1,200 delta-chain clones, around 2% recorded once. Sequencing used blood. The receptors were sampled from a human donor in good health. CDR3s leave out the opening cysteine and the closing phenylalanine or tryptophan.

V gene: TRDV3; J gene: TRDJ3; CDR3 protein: ALGPFLRKRIWGIWDTRQMF
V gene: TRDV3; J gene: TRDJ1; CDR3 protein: AFCGGNFPSFPYWGIPYTDKLI
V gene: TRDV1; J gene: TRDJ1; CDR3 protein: ALGEELPPFTLGVPFNKLI
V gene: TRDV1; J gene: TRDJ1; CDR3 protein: ALGGYSEGLSYWVPGSKLI
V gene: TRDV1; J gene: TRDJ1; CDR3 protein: ALGERLGGPSGPYTDKLI
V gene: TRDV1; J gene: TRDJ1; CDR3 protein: ALGELVPFPLPITHWGLITDKLI
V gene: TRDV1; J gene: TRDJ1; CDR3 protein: ALGELADPTGNGGSSYTDKLI
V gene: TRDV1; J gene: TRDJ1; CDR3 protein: ALGSELPRGLGTDKLI
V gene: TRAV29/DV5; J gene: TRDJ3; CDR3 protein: SVLLCSTLDTPWDTRQMF
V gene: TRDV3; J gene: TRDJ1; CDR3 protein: SGGYLYRFTDKLI
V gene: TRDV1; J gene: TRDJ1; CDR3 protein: ALGEPAFPTGGIGGDKLI
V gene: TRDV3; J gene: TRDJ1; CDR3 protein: AFVPGGYLYRFTDKLI